The entry that follows covers one T cell receptor beta chain sequence. Authors' data handling: Amplification from reference gene primers served as the basis for estimated nucleated cell counts. Repertoires were generated with immunoSEQ multiplex PCR, while TCRdb's copy carries only in-frame clones and drops some. For V, J and clone size, that table is used; D and trimming come from the DNA. This sample has 150,000 to 200,000 clones, with 83% found just once. The sample is drawn from a study of blood T cell repertoires in COVID-19. Study context: COVID-19 samples, acute and convalescent, were from the United States, Italy and Spain. PBMCs, B-cell-depleted T cells, or T cells provided the cDNA or gDNA that made up the material.

Germline CDR1 MNHNS, CDR2 SASEGT. Trimming cost V 1 base and J 8 bases; bases outside gene matches: 6. The CDR3 length is 15 residues. Source material: peripheral blood. The rearrangement links TRBV6-1 to TRBJ2-4, with TRBD1 matching 9 bases. The sequence came from a woman aged 80 or over with acute or convalescent COVID-19. The CDR3, as DNA: TGTGCCAGCAGTGAAGGGGGACAGGGAATTTACATTCAGTACTTC. It translates to CASSEGGQGIYIQYF.